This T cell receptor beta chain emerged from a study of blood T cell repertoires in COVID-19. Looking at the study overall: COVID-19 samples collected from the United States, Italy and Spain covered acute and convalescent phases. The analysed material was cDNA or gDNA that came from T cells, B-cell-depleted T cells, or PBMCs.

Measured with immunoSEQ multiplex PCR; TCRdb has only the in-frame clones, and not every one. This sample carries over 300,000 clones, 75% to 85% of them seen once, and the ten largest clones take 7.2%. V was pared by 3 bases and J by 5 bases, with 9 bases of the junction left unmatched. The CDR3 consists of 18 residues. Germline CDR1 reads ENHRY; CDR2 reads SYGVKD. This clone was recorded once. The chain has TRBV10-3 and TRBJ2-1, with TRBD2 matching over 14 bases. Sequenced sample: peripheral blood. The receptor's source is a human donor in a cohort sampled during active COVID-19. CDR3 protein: CAISDGLAGGLGDNEQFF. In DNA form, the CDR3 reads TGTGCCATCAGTGACGGACTAGCGGGGGGACTGGGCGACAATGAGCAGTTCTTC.